The 11 T cell receptor beta chains in this list originate from one sample, sequenced in a study of blood T cell repertoires in COVID-19. Profiled with immunoSEQ multiplex PCR; TCRdb holds only in-frame clones, not every one. The data contain 200,000 to 300,000 clones, around 84% of them singletons. The sample taken for sequencing was peripheral blood. These receptors came from a man in his forties who had recovered from COVID-19.

This chain connects TRBV27 to TRBJ2-5; D may be TRBD1 (6 bases). This CDR3 is 14 amino acids long. The germline V gene encodes CDR1 MNHEY and CDR2 SMNVEV (reference sequence). Trimming took 4 bases from V and 3 from J, leaving 12 bases between them. The CDR3 DNA sequence: TGTGCCAGCAGTTCCGTACAGGGAAAAGAGACCCAGTACTTC. It is translated as CASSSVQGKETQYF.

V usage is TRBV6-2 or TRBV6-3 and J usage is TRBJ2-1, with D possibly TRBD2 on 5 matching bases. The V gene lost 0 bases and the J gene lost 8 bases, with 14 bases spanning the gap. Germline CDR1 is MNHEY and CDR2 is SVGEGT. The CDR3 has 15 amino acids. The DNA for the CDR3 is TGTGCCAGCAGTTACTCGATCTCATCGCGGGATGAGCAGTTCTTC. It yields the protein CASSYSISSRDEQFF.

V is TRBV19 and J is TRBJ1-1, with 8 bases lining up with TRBD1. CDR1 and CDR2 from the germline V gene are LNHDA and SQIVND (reference sequence). The CDR3 is 14 amino acids. Trimming took 4 bases from V and 1 from J; bases not matched to a gene: 2. CDR3 protein: CASSKTGENTEAFF. DNA of the CDR3: TGTGCCAGTAGTAAGACAGGGGAGAACACTGAAGCTTTCTTT. Full variable domain (rest looked up from reference TRBV19 and TRBJ1-1): DGGITQSPKYLFRKEGQNVTLSCEQNLNHDAMYWYRQDPGQGLRLIYYSQIVNDFQKGDIAEGYSVSREKKESFPLTVTSAQKNPTAFYLCASSKTGENTEAFFGQGTRLTVV.

The rearrangement links TRBV24-1 to TRBJ2-2; 9 positions match TRBD2. Losses at the gene ends were 3 bases for V and 7 bases for J; bases not matched to a gene: 11. Germline V lookup: CDR1 KGHDR, CDR2 SFDVKD. There are 17 residues in the CDR3. CDR3: CATSDGYSGSQVGELFF. CDR3 nucleotides: TGTGCCACCAGTGATGGTTATAGCGGGAGCCAAGTCGGGGAGCTGTTTTTT.

The chain recombines TRBV7-6 with TRBJ2-5; D is possibly TRBD2 (6 bases). Germline V CDR1 and CDR2: SGHVS, FNYEAQ. The CDR3 sequence is 15 residues long. The V end was cut by 0 bases, the J end by 5 bases, with 13 bases between. As DNA, the CDR3 is TGTGCCAGCAGCTTAGCGCCCAGGGCGGGGGAGACCCAGTACTTC. Its translation is CASSLAPRAGETQYF.

The chain is built from TRBV4-3 and TRBJ1-1; possibly TRBD1 for D (6 bases). CDR3 length equals 13 residues. Germline V gene sequence: CDR1 LGHNA, CDR2 YSLEER. Deletions cut 2 bases from V and 11 bases from J, with 15 bases between. The CDR3 reads CASSQNRDTRAFF. The CDR3 bases are TGCGCCAGCAGCCAAAACCGGGACACTAGGGCTTTCTTT.

The V and J genes are TRBV15 and TRBJ2-7; D is possibly TRBD2 (5 bases). Trimming removed 0 bases at V and 5 bases at J, with 17 bases between. The CDR3 length is 16 residues. Germline CDR1 reads LNHNV; CDR2 reads YYDKDF (reference sequence). Here the CDR3 DNA reads TGTGCCACCAGCAGAGAGCGGGCAGCACGACATCACGAGCAGTACTTC. It is translated as CATSRERAARHHEQYF.

The genes are TRBV4-1 and TRBJ1-3; the D gene is possibly TRBD1 (6 bases). Germline V gene data show CDR1 as MGHRA and CDR2 as YSYEKL. Trimming removed 0 bases from V and 7 bases from J, with 19 bases in between. This CDR3 region has 17 residues. The CDR3 spells CASSQDRRGGTGNTIYF. In DNA form, the CDR3 reads TGCGCCAGCAGCCAAGACCGACGGGGGGGCACGGGGAACACCATATATTTT.

Concerning this clone itself: Other DNA sequences of this sample code for an identical CDR3. This rearrangement joins TRBV27 to TRBJ1-1; D is perhaps TRBD1 (6 bases). CDR3 length equals 14 residues. Per the germline V gene, CDR1 is MNHEY and CDR2 is SMNVEV (reference sequence). V was clipped by 5 bases and J by 2 bases, with 12 bases between them. CDR3 amino acids: CASSPHRDNTEAFF. CDR3 DNA sequence: TGTGCCAGCAGTCCACACAGGGATAACACTGAAGCTTTCTTT.

This clone has more than one count but fewer than ten. V and J are TRBV5-1 and TRBJ1-2; maybe TRBD1 (5 bases). This CDR3 has 13 amino acids. Germline values: CDR1 SGHRS, CDR2 YFSETQ. Deletions cut 4 bases from V and 0 bases from J, with 7 bases between. CDR3 DNA sequence: TGCGCCAGCAGCGCGACAGCTAACTATGGCTACACCTTC. It translates to CASSATANYGYTF.

This chain joins TRBV6-5 and TRBJ1-4; 7 nucleotides align to TRBD1. V was clipped by 6 bases and J by 4 bases; unmatched bases: 2. Germline CDR1 and CDR2: MNHEY and SVGAGI. The CDR3 loop spans 13 amino acids. CDR3 DNA: TGTGCCAGCAGGGGACAGAATAATGAAAAACTGTTTTTT. Translated: CASRGQNNEKLFF.